The source of this TCR beta chain is a study of shared clonotypes between healthy human individuals. Study summary: The donors, two women and a few men, were aged 18 to 49.

A remark on this clone: Its antigen is not identified.

CDR3 length: 13 amino acids. CDR1 and CDR2 (germline): SGHDT, YYEEEE. Deletions cut 1 base from V and 4 bases from J, with 8 bases between. Study-level results: Four donors held about 5.1% of naive CD4 clonotypes in common. Represented genetic and exposure-history diversity was restricted by having few donors.

Positive CCR7 selection of CD45RO-negative cells yielded the naive CD8 cells, and terminally differentiated effector memory CD45RA+ cells were excluded. Profiling relied on immunoSEQ multiplex PCR, and the TCRdb table lists in-frame clones only, not all of them. This sample has about 2.2 million clones, with around 93% found just once. This receptor was taken from a man younger than 30 in good health. Some clones in this sample may be carry-over from other donors' samples. The sequenced sample consisted of naive CD8+ T cells from PBMCs. V is TRBV5-6 and J is TRBJ1-2; D is uncertain. The CDR3 region has the DNA TGTGCCAGCAGCTTGCAAGCCTCCTATGGCTACACCTTC. This translates into CASSLQASYGYTF.